Following are 17 T cell receptor beta chains from one sample sequenced in a study of beta chain features in type 1 diabetes (dated by TCRdb to the late 2010s). These TCRs' antigens remain unknown. Results and caveats for the whole study, not just this receptor: Type 1 diabetes patients showed a moderate but significant shortening of TCRB CDR3 length in all four CD4+ subsets.

The library was made by the immunoSEQ multiplex PCR assay. All of the isolated RNA was reverse transcribed with the High Capacity cDNA Reverse Transcription Kit, so expressed TCRB transcripts were sequenced. TCRdb obtained this table from immuneACCESS and retained in-frame rearrangements with V and J assigned. These tables miss some clones; where compared with another copy, unresolved V genes account for less than half of the shortfall, and the remainder is unexplained. This sample lists about 150,000 clones; about 9.3% were detected once. Under 0.55% of the sample rests with the top ten. Sequencing was done on a sample of central memory CD4+ T cells from blood. These receptor sequences come from a man between 25 and 39 years old with type 1 diabetes.

This clone was observed a handful of times. This rearrangement joins TRBV5-1 to TRBJ2-7, with D possibly TRBD2 on 7 matching bases. There are 15 residues in the CDR3. In germline, CDR1 is SGHRS, CDR2 YFSETQ. Trimming pared 4 bases from V and 2 bases from J, leaving 16 bases between. The CDR3 DNA is TGCGCCAGCAGCCCAATAGGGGGGGGCACCTACGAGCAGTACTTC. It is translated as CASSPIGGGTYEQYF. Using reference TRBV5-1 and TRBJ2-7 for the parts outside the CDR3, the full variable domain is KAGVTQTPRYLIKTRGQQVTLSCSPISGHRSVSWYQQTPGQGLQFLFEYFSETQRNKGNFPGRFSGRQFSNSRSEMNVSTLELGDSALYLCASSPIGGGTYEQYFGPGTRLTVT.

This clone was seen more than once but under ten times. This chain connects TRBV5-1 to TRBJ2-7; D is undetermined. Germline CDR1 is SGHRS and CDR2 is YFSETQ. V shed 4 bases and J shed 0 bases, with 5 bases lying between them. The CDR3 has 12 amino acids. Written as DNA, the CDR3 is TGCGCCAGCAGCCCATTCTCCTACGAGCAGTACTTC. Translated, it gives CASSPFSYEQYF.

The V and J genes are TRBV7-9 and TRBJ2-5, with TRBD1 as a possible D gene (5 bases). The length of the CDR3 is 14 residues. CDR1 is SEHNR and CDR2 is FQNEAQ in the germline V gene (reference sequence). V was shortened by 5 bases and J by 1 base, with 11 bases between the two germline ends. CDR3 DNA: TGTGCCAGCAGCCTTGGACATATCCAAGAGACCCAGTACTTC. Protein product: CASSLGHIQETQYF.

This clone was detected a few times. V gene TRBV9 combines with J gene TRBJ1-1; 9 bases match TRBD1. The V gene end was trimmed by 3 bases and the J gene end by 12 bases; junction bases not matched to a gene: 15. CDR1 is SGDLS, CDR2 YYNGEE, per germline. This CDR3 comprises 15 residues. CDR3 nucleotide sequence: TGTGCCAGCAGCGCTGCGCACAGGGGGCCACAGGACCCTTTCTTT. Encoded protein: CASSAAHRGPQDPFF.

The chain employs TRBV7-6 and TRBJ2-5, with 8 nucleotides matching TRBD2. V was clipped by 2 bases and J by 1 base; unmatched bases: 3. This CDR3 has 15 amino acids. Germline loops: CDR1 SGHVS, CDR2 FNYEAQ. CDR3 sequence reads: CASSLLSGSQETQYF. CDR3 nucleotides: TGTGCCAGCAGCTTACTCAGCGGGAGCCAAGAGACCCAGTACTTC.

The chain recombines TRBV29-1 with TRBJ1-3, with 8 bases fitting TRBD1. Germline V gene data show CDR1 as SQVTM and CDR2 as ANQGSEA. The CDR3 has 13 amino acids. V lost 7 bases, J lost 3 bases, and 5 bases stayed unmatched. CDR3 DNA sequence: TGCAGCGGTGCAGGGGGCAGTGGAAACACCATATATTTT. Protein sequence: CSGAGGSGNTIYF.

The chain links TRBV30 to TRBJ2-3, with unresolved D. This CDR3 has 14 residues. Germline V gene lookup returns CDR1 GTSNPN and CDR2 SVGIG (reference sequence). With 0 bases removed from V and 2 bases from J, the gap between germline ends came to 9 bases. The CDR3 loop is CAWSVGSHTDTQYF. CDR3 sequence (DNA): TGTGCCTGGAGTGTCGGGTCCCACACAGATACGCAGTATTTT.

This clone was counted a few times. The chain uses TRBV7-2 and TRBJ2-7; 11 bases are a match to TRBD2. Germline loops: CDR1 SGHTA, CDR2 FQGNSA. The length of the CDR3 is 15 residues. V shed 3 bases, J shed 2 bases, and the junction held 3 bases outside the gene matches. The CDR3 sequence is CASSFLAGGAYEQYF. Here the CDR3 DNA reads TGTGCCAGCAGCTTTTTAGCGGGAGGGGCCTACGAGCAGTACTTC.

This clone has ten or more counts. The chain is built from TRBV30 and TRBJ1-2, with 7 positions matching TRBD1. The V segment lost 1 base and the J segment 4 bases; nucleotides outside the gene matches: 9. The CDR3 covers 15 residues. Germline V lookup: CDR1 GTSNPN, CDR2 SVGIG (reference sequence). This CDR3 is CAWSGRITGAYGYTF. The DNA of the CDR3 is TGTGCCTGGAGTGGTAGGATTACAGGGGCCTATGGCTACACCTTC.

There are a few counts of this clone. The chain uses TRBV28 and TRBJ1-1, with D unresolved. Germline assignment: CDR1 MDHEN and CDR2 SYDVKM. V shed 2 bases and J shed 1 base, with 8 bases lying between them. CDR3 length: 14 amino acids. As DNA, the CDR3 is TGTGCCAGCAGTTTAACCAACGGGAACACTGAAGCTTTCTTT. It is translated as CASSLTNGNTEAFF.

This clone has just a few counts. This rearrangement joins TRBV27 to TRBJ1-1; TRBD1 might be the D (5 bases). CDR1 is MNHEY, CDR2 SMNVEV, per germline (reference sequence). Trimming stripped 6 bases from V and 2 bases from J, with 13 bases between. The CDR3 runs to 14 residues. The CDR3 DNA reads as TGTGCCAGCAGGATGGGGGGGGATAACACTGAAGCTTTCTTT. Translated, it gives CASRMGGDNTEAFF.

This rearrangement joins TRBV4-2 to TRBJ1-2; possible D gene TRBD1, 6 bases. Trimming took 1 base from V and 8 from J, leaving 17 bases between them. The CDR3 totals 15 residues. Per the germline V gene, CDR1 is LGHNA and CDR2 is YNFKEQ. The CDR3 sequence: CASSQGEDRPLGYTF. The CDR3 DNA is TGTGCCAGCAGCCAAGGGGAAGACAGGCCACTGGGCTACACCTTC.

This clone has only a few counts. The chain carries TRBV4-1 and TRBJ1-2; 7 bases map to TRBD1. Germline V gene sequence: CDR1 MGHRA, CDR2 YSYEKL. Trimming at V came to 2 bases and at J to 8 bases, leaving 14 bases not matched to a gene. This CDR3 is built from 16 residues. The CDR3 protein is CASSQSPQGTDRGYTF. CDR3 bases: TGCGCCAGCAGCCAATCGCCCCAAGGGACAGATCGCGGCTACACCTTC.

The chain carries TRBV15 and TRBJ2-7; TRBD2 aligns across 7 bases. Germline V lookup: CDR1 LNHNV, CDR2 YYDKDF (reference sequence). V was clipped by 0 bases and J by 2 bases; unmatched bases: 4. The CDR3 has 15 amino acids. CDR3 nucleotide sequence: TGTGCCACCAGCAGAGATGCGCGGGAGACCTACGAGCAGTACTTC. It encodes CATSRDARETYEQYF.

The chain recombines TRBV5-1 with TRBJ1-1, with 9 positions matching TRBD1. The CDR3 spans 14 residues. J was trimmed by 6 bases and V by 4 bases; bases with no gene match: 7. The V gene's germline CDR1 is SGHRS and CDR2 YFSETQ. The CDR3 here is CASSPGQGKSEAFF. The CDR3, as DNA: TGCGCCAGCAGCCCCGGACAGGGGAAGTCTGAAGCTTTCTTT.

The rearrangement joins TRBV25-1 to TRBJ2-7; 16 positions agree with TRBD2. Trimming removed 4 bases from V and 2 bases from J; junction bases left unmatched: 5. The CDR3 runs 17 residues. In germline, CDR1 is MGHDK, CDR2 SYGVNS. DNA of the CDR3: TGTGCCAGCAGTGCCGGGACTAGCGGGAGGGCTACCTACGAGCAGTACTTC. Amino acid sequence: CASSAGTSGRATYEQYF.

DNA for the CDR3: TGTGCCAGCAGTTACCAGGGGGATACGCAGTATTTT. Its translation is CASSYQGDTQYF. This chain uses TRBV28 with TRBJ2-3, with a tentative D call TRBD1 (6 bases). With 4 bases removed from V and 6 bases from J, the gap between germline ends came to 8 bases. This CDR3 spans 12 amino acids. The germline CDR1 and CDR2 sequences are MDHEN and SYDVKM.